The entry below gives a single T cell receptor beta chain sequence along with its context. The antigen it binds to is not known. Base quality data are lacking; no much larger clone is found one base away. The immunoSEQ Assay, a bias-controlled multiplex PCR, was used to amplify TCRbeta CDR3 regions from genomic DNA. The published analysis was carried out like this. The number of nucleated cells in each sample was estimated by amplification of reference gene primers within the assay. To quantify the absolute abundance of each unique TCRbeta CDR3 rearrangement, sequence reads were collapsed and filtered. For each sample, productive Simpson clonality was calculated by taking the square root of Simpson's diversity index across productive rearrangements. This is the immuneACCESS table as TCRdb keeps it, with only in-frame sequences that have V and J called. A part of the clones is gone; compared with another copy, unresolved V genes explain less than half, and the rest is unexplained. The V and J calls and clone size were taken over from that table, and D and trimming were inferred from the DNA. This sample gives 69,000 or so clones in total; approximately 78% of them show up just once. Around 5% of the sample rests with the top ten.

This sample was included in a study of blood T cell repertoires in COVID-19 (dated by TCRdb to 2019 to 2021). Regarding the study in general: Collaborator samples came from the United States, Italy and Spain and covered acute and convalescent phases of COVID-19. The prospective study material was composed of cDNA or gDNA derived from T cells, B-cell-depleted T cells, or PBMCs. The dataset comprised deeply sampled blood TCRbeta repertoires from subjects exposed to, actively infected with, or recovered from COVID-19. The repertoires were released in a freely available public database meant as a resource for research on the immune response to SARS-CoV-2. Samples came from the ongoing ImmuneRACE study (first 160 participants) plus 1,254 subjects from 6 global collaborators. Nearly every sample came with metadata listing a de-identified subject ID, COVID-19 status, age in years and sex. Where available, HLA class I and class II types were taken from metadata supplied by the sample provider and were not determined by assay-based typing.

Each collaborating institution followed its own protocols to collect whole blood in K2EDTA tubes. For TCRbeta analysis, collaborators shipped samples in one of three forms: frozen whole blood, isolated PBMCs, or DNA extracted from either of those sample types. What the study reported, not specific to this receptor: Clinical and demographic metadata were provided uncurated, with the amount varying by source and participant.

The CDR3 spans 13 residues, from the cysteine through the phenylalanine. Kept here is only the CDR3 DNA, which spans 39 bases and is read in frame from base 1. For this chain, trimming is 6 bases at the V end and 3 bases at the J end, and the number of junction bases without a gene match is 6. In the germline V gene, CDR1 corresponds to SQVTM and CDR2 to ANQGSEA. The chain is encoded by TRBV29-1 joined to TRBJ2-3; TRBD2 matches 7 bases in the middle. The clonotype originates from an elderly woman with active or convalescent COVID-19. The sequenced material came from peripheral blood. The sequenced DNA is TGCAGCGTCAAGCGGGAAGGGACAGATACGCAGTATTTT. It translates as CSVKREGTDTQYF.